This T cell receptor beta chain was obtained from a study of blood T cell repertoires in COVID-19. The authors' processing: Researchers report that nucleated cell counts were estimated from reference gene primer amplification. The table came from immunoSEQ multiplex PCR; TCRdb's copy has only in-frame clones and leaves some out. For V, J and clone size, that table is used; D and trimming come from the DNA. This repertoire shows 200,000 to 300,000 clones, about 83% found once; its top ten account for approximately 5.7%. Sequencing was carried out using peripheral blood. This receptor was taken from a human donor in a cohort sampled during active COVID-19.

The CDR3 DNA follows: TGTGCCAGCAGCTTCGGACTGGATGGGAGCACAGATACGCAGTATTTT. This sequence encodes CASSFGLDGSTDTQYF. This chain joins TRBV7-9 and TRBJ2-3, with D possibly being TRBD2 (5 bases). The CDR3 length is 16 residues. CDR1 SEHNR and CDR2 FQNEAQ come from the germline V gene (reference sequence). V lost 3 bases and J 0 bases, leaving 13 bases between the germline ends. The full variable domain, its missing parts supplied by reference TRBV7-9 and TRBJ2-3, is DTGVSQNPRHKITKRGQNVTFRCDPISEHNRLYWYRQTLGQGPEFLTYFQNEAQLEKSRLLSDRFSAERPKGSFSTLEIQRTEQGDSAMYLCASSFGLDGSTDTQYFGPGTRLTVL.